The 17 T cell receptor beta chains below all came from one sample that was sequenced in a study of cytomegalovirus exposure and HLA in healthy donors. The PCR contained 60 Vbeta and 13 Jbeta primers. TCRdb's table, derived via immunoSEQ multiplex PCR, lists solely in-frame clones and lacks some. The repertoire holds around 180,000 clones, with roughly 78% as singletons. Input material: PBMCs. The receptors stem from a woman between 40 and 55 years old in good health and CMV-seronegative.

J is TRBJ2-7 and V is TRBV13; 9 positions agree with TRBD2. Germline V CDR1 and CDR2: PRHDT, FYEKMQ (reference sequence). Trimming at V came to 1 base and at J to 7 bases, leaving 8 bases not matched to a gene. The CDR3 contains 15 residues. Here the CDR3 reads CASSLDPGLAGEQYF. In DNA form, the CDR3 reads TGTGCCAGCAGCTTAGACCCGGGACTAGCAGGGGAGCAGTACTTC.

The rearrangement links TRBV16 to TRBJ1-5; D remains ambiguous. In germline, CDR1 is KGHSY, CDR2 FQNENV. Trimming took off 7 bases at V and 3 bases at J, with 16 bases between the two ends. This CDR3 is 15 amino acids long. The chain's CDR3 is CASTNRGAVNQPQHF. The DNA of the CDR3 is TGTGCCAGCACCAACCGAGGAGCGGTCAATCAGCCCCAGCATTTT. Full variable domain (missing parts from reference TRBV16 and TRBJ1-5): GEEVAQTPKHLVRGEGQKAKLYCAPIKGHSYVFWYQQVLKNEFKFLISFQNENVFDETGMPKERFSAKCLPNSPCSLEIQATKLEDSAVYFCASTNRGAVNQPQHFGDGTRLSIL.

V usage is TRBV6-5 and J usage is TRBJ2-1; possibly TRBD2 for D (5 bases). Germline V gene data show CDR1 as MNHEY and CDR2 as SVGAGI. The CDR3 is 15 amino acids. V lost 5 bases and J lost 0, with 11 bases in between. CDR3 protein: CASSPSSSSYNEQFF. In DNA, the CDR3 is TGTGCCAGCAGTCCCTCTAGCTCCTCCTACAATGAGCAGTTCTTC.

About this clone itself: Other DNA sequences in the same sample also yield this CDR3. The DNA for the CDR3 is TGTGCCAGCAGCAGTGGGACAGGCGATGGTGGCTACACCTTC. Translating gives CASSSGTGDGGYTF. V gene TRBV7-8 combines with J gene TRBJ1-2; 8 bases are shared with TRBD1. V trimming: 5 bases; J trimming: 7 bases; junction bases outside the gene matches: 9. CDR1 is SGHVS and CDR2 is FQNEAQ in the germline V gene. The CDR3 runs 14 residues.

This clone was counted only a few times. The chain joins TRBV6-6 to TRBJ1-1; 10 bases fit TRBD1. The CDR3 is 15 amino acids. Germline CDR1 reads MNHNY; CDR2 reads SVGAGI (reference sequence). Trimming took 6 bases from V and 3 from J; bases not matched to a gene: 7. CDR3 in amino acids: CASRTGGFGDTEAFF. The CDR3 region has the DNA TGTGCCAGCAGGACAGGGGGCTTTGGTGACACTGAAGCTTTCTTT.

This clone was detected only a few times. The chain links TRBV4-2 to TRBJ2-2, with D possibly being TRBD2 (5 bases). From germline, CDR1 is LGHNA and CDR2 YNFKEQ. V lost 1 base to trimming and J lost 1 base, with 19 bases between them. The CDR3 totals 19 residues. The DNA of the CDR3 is TGTGCCAGCAGCCAAGCTCGTTGGAGGAGAAGAGGGAACACCGGGGAGCTGTTTTTT. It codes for CASSQARWRRRGNTGELFF.

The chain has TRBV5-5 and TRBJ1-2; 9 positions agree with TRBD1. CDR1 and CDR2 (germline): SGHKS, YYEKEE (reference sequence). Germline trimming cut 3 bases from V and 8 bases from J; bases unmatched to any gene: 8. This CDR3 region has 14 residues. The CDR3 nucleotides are TGTGCCAGCAGCTCGGACAGGGGAAGGGAGGGCTACACCTTC. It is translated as CASSSDRGREGYTF. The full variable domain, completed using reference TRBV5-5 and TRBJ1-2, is DAGVTQSPTHLIKTRGQQVTLRCSPISGHKSVSWYQQVLGQGPQFIFQYYEKEERGRGNFPDRFSARQFPNYSSELNVNALLLGDSALYLCASSSDRGREGYTFGSGTRLTVV.

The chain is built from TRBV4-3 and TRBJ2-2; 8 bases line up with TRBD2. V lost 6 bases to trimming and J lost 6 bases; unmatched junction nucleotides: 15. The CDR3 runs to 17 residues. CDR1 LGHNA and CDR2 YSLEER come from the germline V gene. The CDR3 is CASRPRGAAGGPGELFF. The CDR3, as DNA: TGCGCCAGCAGACCCCGGGGAGCGGCGGGAGGCCCCGGGGAGCTGTTTTTT.

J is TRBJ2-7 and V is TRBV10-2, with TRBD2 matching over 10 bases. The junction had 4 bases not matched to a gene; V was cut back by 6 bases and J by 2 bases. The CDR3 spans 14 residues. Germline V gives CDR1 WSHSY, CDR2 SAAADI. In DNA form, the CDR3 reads TGCGCCAGCAGGCCAGCGGGGGGGCCCTACGAGCAGTACTTC. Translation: CASRPAGGPYEQYF.

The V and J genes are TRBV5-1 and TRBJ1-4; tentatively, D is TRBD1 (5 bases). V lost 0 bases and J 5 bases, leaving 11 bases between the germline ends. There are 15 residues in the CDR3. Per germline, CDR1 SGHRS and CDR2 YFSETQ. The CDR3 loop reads CASSLEAGPNEKLFF. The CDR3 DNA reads TGCGCCAGCAGCTTGGAGGCAGGGCCCAATGAAAAACTGTTTTTT.

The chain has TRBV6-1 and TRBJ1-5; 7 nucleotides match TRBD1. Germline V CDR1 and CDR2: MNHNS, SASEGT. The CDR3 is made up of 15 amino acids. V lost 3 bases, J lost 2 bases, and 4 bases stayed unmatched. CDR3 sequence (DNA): TGTGCCAGCAGTGACGACAGGGTTGGCAATCAGCCCCAGCATTTT. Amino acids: CASSDDRVGNQPQHF.

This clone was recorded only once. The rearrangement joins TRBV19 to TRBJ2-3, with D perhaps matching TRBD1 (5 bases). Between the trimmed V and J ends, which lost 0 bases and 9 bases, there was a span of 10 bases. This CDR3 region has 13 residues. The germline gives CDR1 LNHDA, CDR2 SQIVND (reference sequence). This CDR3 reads CASSIDPHRTQYF. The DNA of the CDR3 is TGTGCCAGTAGTATAGATCCGCACAGGACGCAGTATTTT.

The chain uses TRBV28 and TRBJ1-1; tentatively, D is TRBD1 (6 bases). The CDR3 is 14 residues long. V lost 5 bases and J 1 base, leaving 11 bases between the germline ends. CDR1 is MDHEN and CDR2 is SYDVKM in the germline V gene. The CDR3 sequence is CASSPGGWNTEAFF. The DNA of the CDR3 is TGTGCCAGCAGTCCGGGGGGCTGGAACACTGAAGCTTTCTTT.

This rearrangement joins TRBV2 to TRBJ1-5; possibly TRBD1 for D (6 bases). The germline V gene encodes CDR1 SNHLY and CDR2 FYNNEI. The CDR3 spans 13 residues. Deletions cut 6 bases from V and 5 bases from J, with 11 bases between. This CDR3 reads CASRQGWDQPQHF. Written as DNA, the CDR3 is TGTGCCAGCAGGCAGGGGTGGGATCAGCCCCAGCATTTT.

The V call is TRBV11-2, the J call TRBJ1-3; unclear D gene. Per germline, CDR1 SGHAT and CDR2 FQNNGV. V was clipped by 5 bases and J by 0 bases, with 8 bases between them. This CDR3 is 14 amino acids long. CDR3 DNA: TGTGCCAGCAGCCGCGGATCCTCTGGAAACACCATATATTTT. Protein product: CASSRGSSGNTIYF.

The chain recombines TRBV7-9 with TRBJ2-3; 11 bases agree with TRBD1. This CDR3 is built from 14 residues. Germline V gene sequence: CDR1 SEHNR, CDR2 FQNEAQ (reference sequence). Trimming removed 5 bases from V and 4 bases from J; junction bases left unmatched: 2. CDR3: CASSRTGGADTQYF. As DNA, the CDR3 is TGTGCCAGCAGCCGGACAGGGGGCGCAGATACGCAGTATTTT.

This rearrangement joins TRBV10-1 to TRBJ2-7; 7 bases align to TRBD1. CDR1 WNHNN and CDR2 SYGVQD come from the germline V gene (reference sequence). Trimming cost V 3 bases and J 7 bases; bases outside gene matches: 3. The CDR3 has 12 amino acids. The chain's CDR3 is CASSDGTDEQYF. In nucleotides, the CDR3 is TGCGCCAGCAGTGATGGGACAGATGAGCAGTACTTC.